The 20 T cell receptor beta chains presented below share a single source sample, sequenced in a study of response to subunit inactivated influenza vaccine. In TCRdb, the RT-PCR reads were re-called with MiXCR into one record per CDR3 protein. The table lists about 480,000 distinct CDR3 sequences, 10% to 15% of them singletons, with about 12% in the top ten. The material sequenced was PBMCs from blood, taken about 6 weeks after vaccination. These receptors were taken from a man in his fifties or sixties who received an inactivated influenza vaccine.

Here the CDR3 DNA reads TGTGCCAGCAGGGCCCCCGGAGGGGGCTACAATGAGCAGTTCTTC. This gives the protein CASRAPGGGYNEQFF. This chain joins TRBV2 and TRBJ2-1; tentatively, D is TRBD1 or TRBD2 (6 bases each). The V gene lost 6 bases and the J gene lost 3 bases, with 15 bases spanning the gap. Germline V gives CDR1 SNHLY, CDR2 FYNNEI. The CDR3 totals 15 residues.

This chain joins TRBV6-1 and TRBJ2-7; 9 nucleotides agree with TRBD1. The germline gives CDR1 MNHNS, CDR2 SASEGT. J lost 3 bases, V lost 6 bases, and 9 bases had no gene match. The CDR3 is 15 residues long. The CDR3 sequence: CASRKGVGQGYEQYF. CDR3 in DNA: TGTGCCAGCAGGAAGGGGGTGGGACAGGGCTACGAGCAGTACTTC.

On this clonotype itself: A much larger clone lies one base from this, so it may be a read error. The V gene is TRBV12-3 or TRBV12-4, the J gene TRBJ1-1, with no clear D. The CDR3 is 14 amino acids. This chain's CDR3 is CAGRLGSSDTEAFF. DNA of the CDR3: TGTGCCGGCAGATTAGGCAGCAGTGACACTGAAGCTTTCTTT.

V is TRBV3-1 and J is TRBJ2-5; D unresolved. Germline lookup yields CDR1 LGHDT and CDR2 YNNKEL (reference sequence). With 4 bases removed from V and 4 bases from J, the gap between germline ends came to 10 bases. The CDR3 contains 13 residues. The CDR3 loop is CASSPKTGETQYF. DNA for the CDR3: TGTGCCAGCAGCCCGAAGACCGGAGAGACCCAGTACTTC.

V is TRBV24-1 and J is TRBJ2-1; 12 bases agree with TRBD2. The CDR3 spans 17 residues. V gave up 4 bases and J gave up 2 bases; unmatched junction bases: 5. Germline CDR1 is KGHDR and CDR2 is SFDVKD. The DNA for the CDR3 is TGTGCCACCAGTGAGCCCGCTAGCGGGGGGGCCTACAATGAGCAGTTCTTC. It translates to CATSEPASGGAYNEQFF.

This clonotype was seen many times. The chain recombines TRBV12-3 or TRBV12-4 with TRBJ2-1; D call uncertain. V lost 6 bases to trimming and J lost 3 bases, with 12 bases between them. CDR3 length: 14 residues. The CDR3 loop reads CASRITGSYNEQFF. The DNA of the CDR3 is TGTGCCAGCAGGATCACGGGCAGCTACAATGAGCAGTTCTTC.

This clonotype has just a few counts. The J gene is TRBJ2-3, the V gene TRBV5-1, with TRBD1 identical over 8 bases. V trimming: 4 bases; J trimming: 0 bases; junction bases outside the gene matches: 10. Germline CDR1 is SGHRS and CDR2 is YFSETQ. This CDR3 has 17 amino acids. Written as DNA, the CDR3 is TGCGCCAGCAGCGCAGACGACAGGGGCAGGAGCACAGATACGCAGTATTTT. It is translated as CASSADDRGRSTDTQYF.

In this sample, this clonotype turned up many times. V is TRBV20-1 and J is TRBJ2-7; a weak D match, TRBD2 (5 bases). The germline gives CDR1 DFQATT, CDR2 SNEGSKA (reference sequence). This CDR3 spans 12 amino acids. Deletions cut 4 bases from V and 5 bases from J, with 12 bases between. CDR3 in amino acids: CSANIWENEQYF. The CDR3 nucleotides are TGCAGTGCTAACATCTGGGAGAACGAGCAGTACTTC.

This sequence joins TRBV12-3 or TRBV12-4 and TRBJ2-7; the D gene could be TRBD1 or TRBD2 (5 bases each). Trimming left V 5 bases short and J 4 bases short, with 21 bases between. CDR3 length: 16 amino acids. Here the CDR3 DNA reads TGTGCCAGCAGTCCCCCAGGGTGGGGGAGTAGATACGAGCAGTACTTC. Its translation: CASSPPGWGSRYEQYF.

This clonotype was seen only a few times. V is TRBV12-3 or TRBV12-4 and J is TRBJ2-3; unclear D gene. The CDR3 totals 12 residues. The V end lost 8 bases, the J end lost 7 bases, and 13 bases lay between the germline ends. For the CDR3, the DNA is TGTGCCAGCCACTCCAACGGGTATACGCAGTATTTT. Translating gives CASHSNGYTQYF.

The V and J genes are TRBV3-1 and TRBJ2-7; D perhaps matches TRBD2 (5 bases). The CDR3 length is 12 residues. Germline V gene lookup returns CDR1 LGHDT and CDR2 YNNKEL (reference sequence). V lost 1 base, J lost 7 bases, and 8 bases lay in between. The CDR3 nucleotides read TGTGCCAGCAGCCAAGGAGGGAATGAGCAGTACTTC. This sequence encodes CASSQGGNEQYF.

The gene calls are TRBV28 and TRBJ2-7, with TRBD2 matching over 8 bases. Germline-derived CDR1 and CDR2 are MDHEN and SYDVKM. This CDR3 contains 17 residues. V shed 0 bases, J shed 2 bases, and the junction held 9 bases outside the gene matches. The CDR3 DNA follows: TGTGCCAGCAGTTTATGGGTCGGGGGGGCCTCCACCTACGAGCAGTACTTC. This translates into CASSLWVGGASTYEQYF.

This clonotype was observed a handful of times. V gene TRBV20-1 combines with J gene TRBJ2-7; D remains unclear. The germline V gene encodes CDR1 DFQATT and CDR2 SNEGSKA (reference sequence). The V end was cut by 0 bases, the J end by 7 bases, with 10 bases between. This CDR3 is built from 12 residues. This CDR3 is CSARDIGGEQYF. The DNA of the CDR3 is TGCAGTGCTAGAGATATCGGCGGAGAGCAGTACTTC.

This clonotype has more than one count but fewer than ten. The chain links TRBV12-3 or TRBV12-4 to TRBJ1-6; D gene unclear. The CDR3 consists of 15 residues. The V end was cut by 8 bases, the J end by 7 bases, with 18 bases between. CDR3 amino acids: CASATRTLGNSPLHF. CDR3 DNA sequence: TGTGCCAGCGCCACCAGGACGTTAGGAAATTCACCCCTCCACTTT.

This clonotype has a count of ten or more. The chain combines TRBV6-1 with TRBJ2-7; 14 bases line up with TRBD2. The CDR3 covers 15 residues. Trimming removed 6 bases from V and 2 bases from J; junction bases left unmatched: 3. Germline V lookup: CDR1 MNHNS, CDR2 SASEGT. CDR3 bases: TGTGCCAGCAGCCGACTAGCGGGGGGGCCCTACGAGCAGTACTTC. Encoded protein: CASSRLAGGPYEQYF.

CDR3 loop: CAISEELGRAGELFF. The DNA of the CDR3 is TGTGCCATCAGTGAAGAGTTGGGGCGCGCCGGGGAGCTGTTTTTT. This rearrangement joins TRBV10-3 to TRBJ2-2, with a tentative D call TRBD1 (5 bases). This CDR3 is built from 15 residues. Trimming took 3 bases from V and 6 from J, leaving 14 bases between them. Looked up from germline, CDR1 is ENHRY and CDR2 is SYGVKD.

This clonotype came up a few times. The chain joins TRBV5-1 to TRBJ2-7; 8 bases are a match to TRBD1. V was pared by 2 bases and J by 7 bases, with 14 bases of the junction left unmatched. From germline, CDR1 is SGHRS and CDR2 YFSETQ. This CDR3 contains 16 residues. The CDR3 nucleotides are TGCGCCAGCAGCTTTGGAGACAGACAGGGGAATTCGGAGCAGTACTTC. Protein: CASSFGDRQGNSEQYF.

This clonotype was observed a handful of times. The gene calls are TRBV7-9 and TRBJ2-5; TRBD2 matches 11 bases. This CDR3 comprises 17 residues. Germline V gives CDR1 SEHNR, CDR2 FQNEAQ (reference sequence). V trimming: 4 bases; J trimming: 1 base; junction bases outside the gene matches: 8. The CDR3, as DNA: TGTGCCAGCAGCTCCCCCAGACTAGCGGGACTCCAAGAGACCCAGTACTTC. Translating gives CASSSPRLAGLQETQYF.

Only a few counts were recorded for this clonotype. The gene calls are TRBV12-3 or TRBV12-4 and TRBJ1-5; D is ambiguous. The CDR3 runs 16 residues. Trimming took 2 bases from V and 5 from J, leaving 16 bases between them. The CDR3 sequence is CASSLMVPPNHQPQHF. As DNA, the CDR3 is TGTGCCAGCAGTTTAATGGTTCCCCCAAATCATCAGCCCCAGCATTTT.

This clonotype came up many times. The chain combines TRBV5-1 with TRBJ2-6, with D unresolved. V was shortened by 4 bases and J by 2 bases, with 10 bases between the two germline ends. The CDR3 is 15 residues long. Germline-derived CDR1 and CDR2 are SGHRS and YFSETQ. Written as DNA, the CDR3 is TGCGCCAGCAGCGTATACAGCGCTGGGGCCAACGTCCTGACTTTC. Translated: CASSVYSAGANVLTF.